These 21 T cell receptor beta chains share one sample of origin, sequenced in a study of blood T cell repertoires in COVID-19. TCRdb keeps only in-frame clones here, not all; method: immunoSEQ multiplex PCR. This sample has roughly 250,000 clones, with under 85% found just once. The sequencing sample was made of peripheral blood. The receptors were gathered from a middle-aged woman with active or convalescent COVID-19.

The rearrangement links TRBV2 to TRBJ1-2; D not resolved. Trimming took 5 bases from V and 8 from J, leaving 15 bases between them. The length of the CDR3 is 13 residues. Germline CDR1 and CDR2: SNHLY and FYNNEI. The CDR3 protein is CASSYGGSSGYTF. The DNA for the CDR3 is TGTGCCAGCAGTTATGGAGGGAGTTCGGGCTACACCTTC. The whole variable domain, remainder taken from reference TRBV2 and TRBJ1-2, is EPEVTQTPSHQVTQMGQEVILRCVPISNHLYFYWYRQILGQKVEFLVSFYNNEISEKSEIFDDQFSVERPDGSNFTLKIRSTKLEDSAMYFCASSYGGSSGYTFGSGTRLTVV.

This chain links TRBV29-1 with TRBJ1-3; TRBD1 aligns across 7 bases. The ends lost 5 bases at V and 2 bases at J; junction bases unmatched: 3. CDR3 length: 13 amino acids. Germline V gene lookup returns CDR1 SQVTM and CDR2 ANQGSEA. The CDR3 sequence is CSVSDRAGNTIYF. The CDR3 DNA is TGCAGCGTTTCCGACAGGGCTGGAAACACCATATATTTT. Full variable domain (missing parts from reference TRBV29-1 and TRBJ1-3): SAVISQKPSRDICQRGTSLTIQCQVDSQVTMMFWYRQQPGQSLTLIATANQGSEATYESGFVIDKFPISRPNLTFSTLTVSNMSPEDSSIYLCSVSDRAGNTIYFGEGSWLTVV.

The chain employs TRBV30 and TRBJ2-6, with TRBD2 matching over 12 bases. This CDR3 contains 16 residues. Germline V gene lookup returns CDR1 GTSNPN and CDR2 SVGIG (reference sequence). V shed 4 bases, J shed 2 bases, and the junction held 3 bases outside the gene matches. CDR3 sequence: CAWKTSGGTGANVLTF. The CDR3 DNA reads TGTGCCTGGAAGACTAGCGGGGGAACTGGGGCCAACGTCCTGACTTTC.

The chain combines TRBV3-1 (or the pseudogene TRBV3-2) with TRBJ2-7; a possible D gene is TRBD2 (6 bases). CDR1 and CDR2 from the germline V gene are LGHDT and YNNKEL (reference sequence). Trimming removed 2 bases from V and 3 bases from J, with 11 bases in between. The CDR3 totals 14 residues. The CDR3 reads CASSQLGGDYEQYF. The CDR3 DNA is TGTGCCAGCAGCCAATTGGGAGGAGACTACGAGCAGTACTTC.

The V call is TRBV30, the J call TRBJ1-5; maybe TRBD1 (6 bases). Trimming took off 6 bases at V and 5 bases at J, with 17 bases between the two ends. This CDR3 is 14 amino acids long. The germline V gene encodes CDR1 GTSNPN and CDR2 SVGIG (reference sequence). CDR3 region: CACSYRATDQPQHF. For the CDR3, the DNA is TGTGCCTGTAGTTACAGGGCGACGGATCAGCCCCAGCATTTT.

This sequence joins TRBV10-3 and TRBJ2-7, with 9 bases matching TRBD2. CDR3 length equals 14 residues. J was trimmed by 5 bases and V by 4 bases; bases with no gene match: 6. CDR1 and CDR2 from the germline V gene are ENHRY and SYGVKD. This chain's CDR3 is CAISAQRGADEQYF. The CDR3 DNA is TGTGCCATCAGTGCTCAGCGGGGGGCTGACGAGCAGTACTTC.

As regards this clone: Other DNA sequences in the sample encode the same CDR3. The chain links TRBV9 to TRBJ2-1; TRBD2 is a possible D gene (7 bases). The CDR3 runs to 15 residues. CDR1 and CDR2 (germline): SGDLS, YYNGEE. The V and J ends lost 2 bases and 2 bases respectively, with 11 bases between them. CDR3 region: CASSVEGGPYNEQFF. CDR3 DNA sequence: TGTGCCAGCAGCGTGGAGGGGGGGCCCTACAATGAGCAGTTCTTC.

This clone was recorded at least ten times. The rearrangement uses TRBV5-1 and TRBJ1-1; D gene ambiguous. The V and J ends lost 1 base and 3 bases respectively, with 7 bases between them. This CDR3 contains 13 residues. The V gene's germline CDR1 is SGHRS and CDR2 YFSETQ. CDR3 residues: CASSLNFYTEAFF. The CDR3 bases are TGCGCCAGCAGCTTGAACTTTTACACTGAAGCTTTCTTT. The variable domain in full, with the rest retrieved from reference TRBV5-1 and TRBJ1-1, is KAGVTQTPRYLIKTRGQQVTLSCSPISGHRSVSWYQQTPGQGLQFLFEYFSETQRNKGNFPGRFSGRQFSNSRSEMNVSTLELGDSALYLCASSLNFYTEAFFGQGTRLTVV.

The J gene is TRBJ1-3, the V gene TRBV28; 8 nucleotides align to TRBD1. The J segment lost 2 bases and the V segment lost 5 bases, leaving 8 bases of the junction unmatched. Germline V gene sequence: CDR1 MDHEN, CDR2 SYDVKM. CDR3 length: 16 amino acids. The CDR3: CASSPGQGATGNTIYF. The CDR3 coding sequence is TGTGCCAGCAGTCCCGGACAGGGAGCAACTGGAAACACCATATATTTT.

The J gene is TRBJ1-2, the V gene TRBV19; 7 bases fit TRBD1. The germline V gene has CDR1 LNHDA and CDR2 SQIVND (reference sequence). V was pared by 4 bases and J by 1 base, with 3 bases of the junction left unmatched. The CDR3 consists of 14 residues. The CDR3 here is CASSRDSLNYGYTF. CDR3 bases: TGTGCCAGTAGTAGGGACAGCCTTAACTATGGCTACACCTTC. The whole variable domain, remainder taken from reference TRBV19 and TRBJ1-2, is DGGITQSPKYLFRKEGQNVTLSCEQNLNHDAMYWYRQDPGQGLRLIYYSQIVNDFQKGDIAEGYSVSREKKESFPLTVTSAQKNPTAFYLCASSRDSLNYGYTFGSGTRLTVV.

This chain uses TRBV4-1 with TRBJ2-5, with 8 positions matching TRBD1. V shed 2 bases, J shed 4 bases, and the junction held 9 bases outside the gene matches. The CDR3 runs 16 residues. Germline V gene data show CDR1 as MGHRA and CDR2 as YSYEKL. CDR3 sequence: CASSQPRTGYGETQYF. Written as DNA, the CDR3 is TGCGCCAGCAGCCAACCACGGACAGGGTATGGAGAGACCCAGTACTTC.

This clone was picked up one time. The chain employs TRBV4-1 and TRBJ1-1; D is unresolved. The CDR3 spans 15 residues. The V and J ends lost 1 base and 0 bases respectively, with 9 bases between them. CDR1 is MGHRA, CDR2 YSYEKL, per germline. The CDR3 spells CASSQGQLMNTEAFF. The CDR3 DNA follows: TGCGCCAGCAGCCAAGGTCAGTTGATGAACACTGAAGCTTTCTTT.

The CDR3 is CASSEGRAGGNEQYV. The CDR3 DNA sequence: TGTGCCAGCAGTGAAGGTAGGGCAGGGGGGAACGAGCAGTACGTC. V usage is TRBV6-1 and J usage is TRBJ2-7; possible D gene TRBD1, 7 bases. This CDR3 is 15 amino acids long. V lost 1 base and J 5 bases, leaving 15 bases between the germline ends. Looked up from germline, CDR1 is MNHNS and CDR2 is SASEGT.

Note on this clone: Other DNA sequences in this specimen translate into the identical CDR3. V usage is TRBV28 and J usage is TRBJ2-2; D call uncertain. The V end lost 3 bases, the J end lost 5 bases, and 4 bases lay between the germline ends. Germline CDR1 is MDHEN and CDR2 is SYDVKM. The CDR3 totals 12 residues. The CDR3 coding sequence is TGTGCCAGCAGTTTGAGGACCGGGGAGCTGTTTTTT. Its translation: CASSLRTGELFF.

This clone is a singleton in its sample. The V and J genes are TRBV28 and TRBJ1-3; weak D call: TRBD1 (5 bases). The germline V gene has CDR1 MDHEN and CDR2 SYDVKM. Trimming pared 3 bases from V and 3 bases from J, leaving 15 bases between. The CDR3 is 16 amino acids. The CDR3 is CASSFSLGGSGNTIYF. CDR3 nucleotide sequence: TGTGCCAGCAGTTTTAGTTTGGGGGGAAGTGGAAACACCATATATTTT.

This clone is a singleton in its sample. This chain links TRBV7-9 with TRBJ2-7, with D tentatively TRBD1 (5 bases). Germline-derived CDR1 and CDR2 are SEHNR and FQNEAQ (reference sequence). Trimming shortened V by 4 bases and J by 6 bases, and 16 bases separated the two germline ends. The CDR3 contains 14 residues. The CDR3 loop is CASSSRVPPFEQYF. CDR3 sequence (DNA): TGTGCCAGCAGCTCCAGGGTCCCTCCCTTCGAGCAGTACTTC.

The V call is TRBV10-3, the J call TRBJ2-1, with no clear D. The CDR3 sequence is 12 residues long. Germline loops: CDR1 ENHRY, CDR2 SYGVKD. V was shortened by 4 bases and J by 4 bases, with 5 bases between the two germline ends. CDR3: CAISARYNEQFF. The CDR3, as DNA: TGTGCCATCAGTGCGCGGTACAATGAGCAGTTCTTC.

This chain uses TRBV30 with TRBJ1-5; D remains ambiguous. The V gene lost 3 bases and the J gene lost 3 bases, with 15 bases spanning the gap. CDR3 length equals 15 residues. Germline assignment: CDR1 GTSNPN and CDR2 SVGIG (reference sequence). CDR3 residues: CAWSAKTRLNQPQHF. The DNA of the CDR3 is TGTGCCTGGAGCGCTAAGACTCGCCTCAATCAGCCCCAGCATTTT.

The chain uses TRBV6-5 and TRBJ2-7, with TRBD1 as a possible D gene (6 bases). The V gene's germline CDR1 is MNHEY and CDR2 SVGAGI. CDR3 length equals 12 residues. Between the trimmed V and J ends, which lost 7 bases and 7 bases, there was a span of 14 bases. CDR3 residues: CASMGAWGEQYV. The CDR3 DNA reads as TGTGCCAGCATGGGGGCTTGGGGGGAGCAGTACGTC.

The CDR3 protein is CASSLLQGGSRNEQFF. DNA of the CDR3: TGTGCCAGCAGTTTATTACAGGGGGGGTCAAGGAATGAGCAGTTCTTC. J is TRBJ2-1 and V is TRBV27, with TRBD1 as a possible D gene (8 bases). Deletions cut 1 base from V and 7 bases from J, with 17 bases between. CDR3 length equals 16 residues. Germline assignment: CDR1 MNHEY and CDR2 SMNVEV (reference sequence).

The CDR3 protein is CASSESGTGYNSPLHF. CDR3 in DNA: TGTGCCAGCAGTGAATCAGGTACAGGGTATAATTCACCCCTCCACTTT. The chain employs TRBV6-1 and TRBJ1-6; D is possibly TRBD1 (6 bases). This CDR3 is 16 amino acids long. Looked up from germline, CDR1 is MNHNS and CDR2 is SASEGT. The V end was cut by 2 bases, the J end by 4 bases, with 12 bases between.